A selection of T cell receptor beta chains follows, all from one sample in a study of human T cells and chemical hapten exposure. From the RACE reads, TCRdb called clonotypes with MiXCR, one entry per CDR3 protein. The sample records about 85,000 distinct CDR3 sequences, about 8.5% being singletons. Sequencing was performed on whole blood, taken in connection with sensitization to the hapten diphenylcyclopropenone (DPC). These receptors originate from a man aged 35 to 55 with alopecia areata. Some clones in this sample may be carry-over from other donors' samples. CDR3s include the opening cysteine and the closing phenylalanine or tryptophan. D genes are given only for firm matches. Expanded clones get a size class; other rows say once, few or many, or leave the size out.

v_gene: TRBV6-5
d_gene: TRBD2
len: 18
j_gene: TRBJ2-1
abundance: .
CDR3aa: CASSSPRLAGRTYNEQFF
CDR3nt: TGTGCCAGCAGTTCGCCCCGACTAGCGGGAAGGACCTACAATGAGCAGTTCTTC

v_gene: TRBV6-4
d_gene: TRBD1
len: 16
j_gene: TRBJ1-1
abundance: .
CDR3aa: CASSDHRTGGVTEAFF
CDR3nt: TGTGCCAGCAGTGACCACAGGACAGGGGGGGTCACTGAAGCTTTCTTT

v_gene: TRBV30
d_gene: .
len: 11
j_gene: TRBJ1-2
abundance: many
CDR3aa: CAWSSNYGYTF
CDR3nt: TGTGCCTGGAGTTCCAACTATGGCTACACCTTC

v_gene: TRBV6-5
d_gene: TRBD2
len: 17
j_gene: TRBJ2-3
abundance: many
CDR3aa: CASSYRGLADSTDTQYF
CDR3nt: TGTGCCAGCAGTTACCGGGGACTAGCGGATAGCACAGATACGCAGTATTTT

v_gene: TRBV19
d_gene: .
len: 16
j_gene: TRBJ2-2
abundance: .
CDR3aa: CASRLGVTQNTGELFF
CDR3nt: TGTGCCAGTAGGCTCGGGGTCACCCAGAACACCGGGGAGCTGTTTTTT

v_gene: TRBV12-3/TRBV12-4
d_gene: .
len: 13
j_gene: TRBJ2-5
abundance: few
CDR3aa: CASSLAAVETQYF
CDR3nt: TGTGCCAGCAGTTTAGCGGCAGTAGAGACCCAGTACTTC

v_gene: TRBV9
d_gene: TRBD1
len: 16
j_gene: TRBJ2-5
abundance: few
CDR3aa: CASSYLGQGRGETQYF
CDR3nt: TGTGCCAGCAGTTATCTCGGACAGGGTCGGGGGGAGACCCAGTACTTC

v_gene: TRBV12-3/TRBV12-4
d_gene: TRBD2
len: 15
j_gene: TRBJ2-1
abundance: .
CDR3aa: CASSFEAGGSGEQFF
CDR3nt: TGTGCCAGCAGTTTTGAGGCGGGAGGGTCGGGTGAGCAGTTCTTC

v_gene: TRBV20-1
d_gene: .
len: 15
j_gene: TRBJ1-6
abundance: many
CDR3aa: CSARLQGGNNSPLHF
CDR3nt: TGCAGTGCTAGACTTCAAGGGGGGAATAATTCACCCCTCCACTTT

v_gene: TRBV28
d_gene: .
len: 12
j_gene: TRBJ2-7
abundance: few
CDR3aa: CASSIAWDEQYF
CDR3nt: TGTGCCAGCAGCATAGCCTGGGACGAGCAGTACTTC

v_gene: TRBV7-6
d_gene: .
len: 15
j_gene: TRBJ1-4
abundance: many
CDR3aa: CASSKMRQLNEKLFF
CDR3nt: TGTGCCAGCAGCAAAATGCGACAGCTCAATGAAAAACTGTTTTTT

v_gene: TRBV20-1
d_gene: .
len: 13
j_gene: TRBJ2-5
abundance: .
CDR3aa: CSARGDGERSQYF
CDR3nt: TGCAGTGCTAGAGGGGATGGGGAGAGGTCACAGTACTTC

v_gene: TRBV6-2/TRBV6-3
d_gene: TRBD2
len: 14
j_gene: TRBJ2-5
abundance: few
CDR3aa: CASSGLREQETQYF
CDR3nt: TGTGCCAGCAGTGGGTTGCGGGAGCAAGAGACCCAGTACTTC

v_gene: TRBV3-1
d_gene: .
len: 14
j_gene: TRBJ2-3
abundance: .
CDR3aa: CASSQVGVTDTQYF
CDR3nt: TGTGCCAGCAGCCAAGTAGGGGTTACAGATACGCAGTATTTT

v_gene: TRBV5-1
d_gene: .
len: 15
j_gene: TRBJ2-3
abundance: few
CDR3aa: CASSLGGKNTDTQYF
CDR3nt: TGCGCCAGCAGCTTGGGCGGCAAAAACACAGATACGCAGTATTTT

v_gene: TRBV10-3
d_gene: TRBD2
len: 14
j_gene: TRBJ2-7
abundance: few
CDR3aa: CASDGGEKAYEQYF
CDR3nt: TGTGCCTCCGATGGGGGGGAAAAGGCCTACGAGCAGTACTTC

v_gene: TRBV29-1
d_gene: .
len: 13
j_gene: TRBJ2-7
abundance: .
CDR3aa: CSVRSDSTYEQYF
CDR3nt: TGCAGCGTCAGGTCCGATTCAACTTACGAGCAGTACTTC

v_gene: TRBV28
d_gene: .
len: 11
j_gene: TRBJ1-2
abundance: few
CDR3aa: CASSPVDGYTF
CDR3nt: TGTGCCAGCAGTCCCGTGGATGGCTACACCTTC

v_gene: TRBV27
d_gene: TRBD2
len: 15
j_gene: TRBJ2-7
abundance: many
CDR3aa: CASSLASGGSYEQYF
CDR3nt: TGTGCCAGCAGTTTGGCATCTGGCGGGAGTTACGAGCAGTACTTC

v_gene: TRBV11-2
d_gene: .
len: 15
j_gene: TRBJ1-6
abundance: few
CDR3aa: CASSLRGRNNSPLHF
CDR3nt: TGTGCCAGCAGCTTACGGGGCAGAAATAATTCACCCCTCCACTTT

v_gene: TRBV29-1
d_gene: .
len: 12
j_gene: TRBJ1-1
abundance: .
CDR3aa: CSVVRGGTEAFF
CDR3nt: TGCAGCGTTGTCCGGGGAGGCACTGAAGCTTTCTTT

v_gene: TRBV6-6
d_gene: .
len: 12
j_gene: TRBJ2-1
abundance: few
CDR3aa: CASSPRSSEQFF
CDR3nt: TGTGCCAGCAGTCCCCGGAGCAGTGAGCAGTTCTTC

v_gene: TRBV7-2
d_gene: TRBD2
len: 17
j_gene: TRBJ2-5
abundance: .
CDR3aa: CASSLEGVASGKETQYF
CDR3nt: TGTGCCAGCAGCTTAGAAGGAGTGGCTAGCGGGAAAGAGACCCAGTACTTC

v_gene: TRBV12-3/TRBV12-4
d_gene: TRBD1
len: 13
j_gene: TRBJ1-5
abundance: many
CDR3aa: CASSFDRDQPQHF
CDR3nt: TGTGCCAGCAGTTTCGACAGGGATCAGCCCCAGCATTTT

v_gene: TRBV7-8
d_gene: .
len: 16
j_gene: TRBJ1-5
abundance: .
CDR3aa: CASSLARVGINQPQHF
CDR3nt: TGTGCCAGCAGCTTAGCCAGGGTTGGGATCAATCAGCCCCAGCATTTT

v_gene: TRBV28
d_gene: TRBD1
len: 14
j_gene: TRBJ2-5
abundance: few
CDR3aa: CASRDRVNEKTQYF
CDR3nt: TGTGCCAGCAGGGACAGGGTGAATGAGAAGACCCAGTACTTC

v_gene: TRBV7-3
d_gene: .
len: 15
j_gene: TRBJ2-3
abundance: .
CDR3aa: CASSPQGSSTDTQYF
CDR3nt: TGTGCCAGCAGCCCCCAGGGGTCTAGCACAGATACGCAGTATTTT

v_gene: TRBV5-6
d_gene: .
len: 15
j_gene: TRBJ1-2
abundance: many
CDR3aa: CASSLDGQGRSGYTF
CDR3nt: TGTGCCAGCAGCTTGGATGGCCAGGGGCGCAGTGGCTACACCTTC

v_gene: TRBV5-1
d_gene: TRBD2
len: 15
j_gene: TRBJ2-3
abundance: many
CDR3aa: CASRASGRADDTQYF
CDR3nt: TGCGCCAGCAGAGCGAGCGGGAGGGCCGACGATACGCAGTATTTT

v_gene: TRBV28
d_gene: .
len: 14
j_gene: TRBJ1-1
abundance: .
CDR3aa: CASSLVSPNTEAFF
CDR3nt: TGTGCCAGCAGTTTAGTAAGTCCGAACACTGAAGCTTTCTTT

v_gene: TRBV29-1
d_gene: .
len: 12
j_gene: TRBJ2-5
abundance: many
CDR3aa: CSLPRSGETQYF
CDR3nt: TGCAGCCTCCCACGGAGTGGCGAGACCCAGTACTTC

v_gene: TRBV7-2
d_gene: TRBD2
len: 17
j_gene: TRBJ2-2
abundance: .
CDR3aa: CASSRQLGGGRTGELFF
CDR3nt: TGTGCCAGCAGCCGACAGTTGGGGGGAGGGCGAACCGGGGAGCTGTTTTTT

v_gene: TRBV28
d_gene: .
len: 14
j_gene: TRBJ1-5
abundance: many
CDR3aa: CASSFPSSNQPQHF
CDR3nt: TGTGCCAGCAGTTTCCCGTCCAGCAATCAGCCCCAGCATTTT

v_gene: TRBV30
d_gene: TRBD2
len: 11
j_gene: TRBJ2-3
abundance: many
CDR3aa: CAFGGADTQYF
CDR3nt: TGTGCCTTCGGGGGGGCGGATACGCAGTATTTT

v_gene: TRBV6-5
d_gene: .
len: 15
j_gene: TRBJ2-2
abundance: few
CDR3aa: CASSLTVTNTGELFF
CDR3nt: TGTGCCAGCAGTCTGACAGTTACGAACACCGGGGAGCTGTTTTTT

v_gene: TRBV5-6
d_gene: .
len: 16
j_gene: TRBJ2-5
abundance: .
CDR3aa: CASSFDLRSQQETQYF
CDR3nt: TGTGCCAGCAGCTTTGACCTCCGAAGCCAACAAGAGACCCAGTACTTC

v_gene: TRBV9
d_gene: .
len: 13
j_gene: TRBJ2-3
abundance: .
CDR3aa: CANSVGWQDTQYF
CDR3nt: TGTGCCAACAGCGTAGGGTGGCAAGATACGCAGTATTTT

v_gene: TRBV10-3
d_gene: TRBD1
len: 13
j_gene: TRBJ1-6
abundance: many
CDR3aa: CAIANRGNSPLHF
CDR3nt: TGTGCCATCGCAAACAGGGGAAATTCACCCCTCCACTTT

v_gene: TRBV18
d_gene: .
len: 18
j_gene: TRBJ1-1
abundance: .
CDR3aa: CASSPPRGPTQGYGEAFF
CDR3nt: TGTGCCAGCTCACCACCGCGAGGCCCGACACAGGGCTATGGGGAGGCTTTCTTT

v_gene: TRBV6-2/TRBV6-3
d_gene: .
len: 16
j_gene: TRBJ2-7
abundance: many
CDR3aa: CASSRPPPGSSYEQYF
CDR3nt: TGTGCCAGCAGCAGGCCTCCTCCGGGATCCTCCTACGAGCAGTACTTC

v_gene: TRBV14
d_gene: .
len: 16
j_gene: TRBJ2-1
abundance: .
CDR3aa: CASSQEWDPSYNEQFF
CDR3nt: TGTGCCAGCAGCCAAGAATGGGACCCCTCCTACAATGAGCAGTTCTTC

v_gene: TRBV7-9
d_gene: .
len: 15
j_gene: TRBJ1-2
abundance: .
CDR3aa: CASSWDRLRSYGYTF
CDR3nt: TGTGCCAGCAGCTGGGACCGGCTTCGCTCCTATGGCTACACCTTC

v_gene: TRBV6-6
d_gene: TRBD1
len: 14
j_gene: TRBJ1-2
abundance: .
CDR3aa: CASATGQGSGGYTF
CDR3nt: TGTGCCAGCGCTACGGGACAGGGGTCGGGTGGCTACACCTTC

v_gene: TRBV7-2
d_gene: TRBD1
len: 17
j_gene: TRBJ2-3
abundance: many
CDR3aa: CASSFAGQGAPADTQYF
CDR3nt: TGTGCCAGCAGCTTCGCGGGACAGGGGGCGCCCGCAGATACGCAGTATTTT

v_gene: TRBV29-1
d_gene: TRBD2
len: 15
j_gene: TRBJ2-3
abundance: few
CDR3aa: CSVELLADHTDTQYF
CDR3nt: TGCAGCGTTGAACTACTAGCGGACCATACAGATACGCAGTATTTT

v_gene: TRBV7-9
d_gene: .
len: 16
j_gene: TRBJ2-1
abundance: .
CDR3aa: CASSFPSDRSYNEQFF
CDR3nt: TGTGCCAGCAGCTTTCCTAGCGACAGGAGCTACAATGAGCAGTTCTTC

v_gene: TRBV3-1
d_gene: TRBD1
len: 15
j_gene: TRBJ1-2
abundance: .
CDR3aa: CASSLHGQGGYGYTF
CDR3nt: TGTGCCAGCAGCCTGCACGGACAGGGAGGCTATGGCTACACCTTC

v_gene: TRBV29-1
d_gene: .
len: 14
j_gene: TRBJ2-3
abundance: .
CDR3aa: CSVDWRGREDTQYF
CDR3nt: TGCAGCGTTGACTGGAGGGGACGAGAAGATACGCAGTATTTT

v_gene: TRBV7-2
d_gene: .
len: 13
j_gene: TRBJ1-5
abundance: many
CDR3aa: CASSLKFDQPQHF
CDR3nt: TGTGCCAGCAGCTTAAAATTTGACCAGCCCCAGCATTTT

v_gene: TRBV30
d_gene: .
len: 11
j_gene: TRBJ1-1
abundance: medium-sized
CDR3aa: CAWSGGVEAFF
CDR3nt: TGTGCCTGGAGTGGGGGAGTTGAAGCTTTCTTT